These 10 T cell receptor beta chains came from one sample sequenced in a study of blood T cell repertoires in COVID-19. Measured with immunoSEQ multiplex PCR; TCRdb has only the in-frame clones, and not every one. The repertoire consists of about 64,000 clones, with 88% occurring once and the leading ten covering around 10%. Source material: PBMCs or T cells enriched from blood (not recorded which). The origin of the receptors is a woman aged 35 to 49 who had recovered from COVID-19.

V usage is TRBV5-1 and J usage is TRBJ2-7; weak D call: TRBD2 (6 bases). CDR3 length: 13 amino acids. CDR1 is SGHRS and CDR2 is YFSETQ in the germline V gene. Trimming took 0 bases from V and 3 from J, leaving 7 bases between them. The CDR3 is CASSLGEDYEQYF. Here the CDR3 DNA reads TGCGCCAGCAGCTTGGGGGAGGACTACGAGCAGTACTTC.

V gene TRBV9 combines with J gene TRBJ1-6; TRBD1 matches at 8 bases. The CDR3 loop spans 17 amino acids. V lost 3 bases to trimming and J lost 5 bases; unmatched junction nucleotides: 10. Germline CDR1 reads SGDLS; CDR2 reads YYNGEE. The CDR3 spells CASSGSRQGFHNSPLHF. CDR3 bases: TGTGCCAGCAGCGGTTCACGACAGGGGTTTCATAATTCACCCCTCCACTTT. The entire variable domain, with the rest obtained from reference TRBV9 and TRBJ1-6, is as follows: DSGVTQTPKHLITATGQRVTLRCSPRSGDLSVYWYQQSLDQGLQFLIQYYNGEERAKGNILERFSAQQFPDLHSELNLSSLELGDSALYFCASSGSRQGFHNSPLHFGNGTRLTVT.

A note on this clone: Other DNA sequences in the sample encode the same CDR3. J is TRBJ2-7 and V is TRBV5-1; 7 nucleotides align to TRBD1. This CDR3 is 14 amino acids long. The ends lost 2 bases at V and 2 bases at J; junction bases unmatched: 4. The germline gives CDR1 SGHRS, CDR2 YFSETQ. The CDR3 region is CASSLSRGTYEQYF. As DNA, the CDR3 is TGCGCCAGCAGCTTAAGCAGGGGGACCTACGAGCAGTACTTC.

This clone has more than one count but fewer than ten. The chain is built from TRBV7-9 and TRBJ1-1; 7 nucleotides agree with TRBD1. J was trimmed by 5 bases and V by 7 bases; bases with no gene match: 13. CDR1 SEHNR and CDR2 FQNEAQ come from the germline V gene (reference sequence). The CDR3 is 15 amino acids. CDR3 DNA: TGTGCCAGCAACAGAGTTGGAGGGGGCAGAACTGAAGCTTTCTTT. This sequence encodes CASNRVGGGRTEAFF.

The chain is built from TRBV5-1 and TRBJ2-5; 15 bases line up with TRBD2. In germline, CDR1 is SGHRS, CDR2 YFSETQ. J lost 5 bases, V lost 4 bases, and 15 bases had no gene match. This CDR3 region has 19 residues. The DNA for the CDR3 is TGCGCCAGCAGCCCGGGACTAGCGGGGGGCGGGGTCGTTGTGGAGACCCAGTACTTC. Its translation: CASSPGLAGGGVVVETQYF.

The chain employs TRBV7-9 and TRBJ1-2; a possible D gene is TRBD1 (5 bases). V was clipped by 0 bases and J by 9 bases, with 8 bases between them. Germline assignment: CDR1 SEHNR and CDR2 FQNEAQ (reference sequence). The CDR3 totals 12 residues. CDR3: CASSLAGARYTF. DNA for the CDR3: TGTGCCAGCAGCTTAGCAGGGGCTCGCTACACCTTC.

The chain has TRBV27 and TRBJ2-5; TRBD2 matches 13 bases. V was pared by 5 bases and J by 1 base, with 4 bases of the junction left unmatched. Germline lookup yields CDR1 MNHEY and CDR2 SMNVEV (reference sequence). CDR3 length: 16 amino acids. CDR3 in DNA: TGTGCCAGCAGTAAACTAGCGGGGGGGCCCCAAGAGACCCAGTACTTC. Translating it yields CASSKLAGGPQETQYF.

J is TRBJ1-1 and V is TRBV6-5, with unresolved D. This CDR3 region has 11 residues. In germline, CDR1 is MNHEY, CDR2 SVGAGI. V was pared by 8 bases and J by 2 bases, with 6 bases between. CDR3 sequence reads: CASRLNTEAFF. In DNA, the CDR3 is TGTGCCAGCCGACTTAACACTGAAGCTTTCTTT.

The CDR3 nucleotides read TGTGCCAGCAGTCCCAGAAGAAAAAGACAAGAGACCCAGTACTTC. Its translation: CASSPRRKRQETQYF. The V gene is TRBV27, the J gene TRBJ2-5; no firm D call. The CDR3 length is 15 residues. Germline lookup yields CDR1 MNHEY and CDR2 SMNVEV (reference sequence). The germline V and J ends were trimmed by 5 bases and 2 bases, with 15 bases remaining between them.

This chain links TRBV10-3 with TRBJ1-2, with 7 bases lining up with TRBD1. Per germline, CDR1 ENHRY and CDR2 SYGVKD. V shed 2 bases and J 7 bases; nucleotides not matched to a gene: 4. The CDR3 has 13 amino acids. CDR3 residues: CAISEGTGVGYTF. CDR3 in DNA: TGTGCCATCAGTGAGGGTACAGGGGTTGGCTACACCTTC.